The source of this T cell receptor (beta chain) is a study of CD8+ T cells in alopecia areata. Findings of the study overall: Both scalp clonality and the expanded CD8+ clones among the top 100 showed a significant decrease with tofacitinib. The study also sequences resident alphabeta T cells of normal skin in scalp samples.

The CDR3 is made up of 16 amino acids. In germline, CDR1 is SGHRS, CDR2 YFSETQ. Trimming took off 2 bases at V and 3 bases at J, with 14 bases between the two ends. With respect to this clone: Its antigen is unidentified.

cDNA serving as the sequencing template came from extracted, reverse transcribed RNA. The table came from immunoSEQ multiplex PCR; TCRdb's copy has only in-frame clones and leaves some out. The sample holds approximately 210,000 clones, approximately 67% seen once. Treatment in this sample: oral pan-JAK inhibitor, 5-10 mg twice daily. This sequence was found in a human donor with alopecia areata. The sample in question was CD4+ T cells sorted from blood, obtained around week 44, from a patient treated with tofacitinib. The chain combines TRBV5-1 with TRBJ2-2; no clear D. The CDR3 reads CASSFNPRRDTGELFF. Written as DNA, the CDR3 is TGCGCCAGCAGCTTCAATCCCCGTAGGGACACCGGGGAGCTGTTTTTT.